Listed below are T cell receptor beta chains from one sample, sequenced in a study of cytomegalovirus exposure and HLA in healthy donors. Clones were sequenced by immunoSEQ multiplex PCR, and TCRdb holds only the in-frame ones, with some missing. Seen in this sample are about 210,000 clones; the ten most common clones hold under 1%. The sequenced material came from PBMCs. The receptor source for this set is a young woman in good health and CMV-seropositive. Each CDR3 is given with its conserved first and last residue. D genes are given only for firm matches.

J | D | V | DNA | CDR3
TRBJ2-1 | TRBD2 | TRBV7-6 | TGTGCCAGCAGCTTAGGCCCAGCGGGAGGGCCCTCCTACAATGAGCAGTTCTTC | CASSLGPAGGPSYNEQFF
TRBJ2-7 | . | TRBV4-3 | TGCGCCAGCAGCCGAAGCTTAGCCACCTACGAGCAGTACTTC | CASSRSLATYEQYF
TRBJ1-1 | TRBD1 | TRBV27 | TGTGCCAGCAGCCGCCTTGGGACAGGGATAGGTAGCACTGAAGCTTTCTTT | CASSRLGTGIGSTEAFF
TRBJ1-1 | TRBD1 | TRBV4-3 | TGCGCCAGCAGCTCTTCAGGGGGCGCGACTGAAGCTTTCTTT | CASSSSGGATEAFF
TRBJ2-3 | . | TRBV11-2 | TGTGCCAGCAGCTTAGATACGAGAGATACGCAGTATTTT | CASSLDTRDTQYF
TRBJ2-7 | TRBD2 | TRBV4-3 | TGCGCCAGCAGCCTACTAAGCGGGAGGGCAATCGGCGAGCAGTACTTC | CASSLLSGRAIGEQYF
TRBJ2-3 | . | TRBV7-9 | TGTGCCAGCAGCTTAAGGGGGAGCACAGATACGCAGTATTTT | CASSLRGSTDTQYF
TRBJ2-1 | TRBD1 | TRBV7-8 | TGTGCCAGCAGCCCCGGGACAGGGGGCTTCCTAAACAATGAGCAGTTCTTC | CASSPGTGGFLNNEQFF
TRBJ1-2 | . | TRBV7-8 | TGTGCCAGCAGCACACAACACGATGGCTACACCTTC | CASSTQHDGYTF
TRBJ1-3 | . | TRBV19 | TGTGCCAGTAGAGAGACAGCTTCGTCTGGAAACACCATATATTTT | CASRETASSGNTIYF
TRBJ1-2 | . | TRBV7-2 | TGTGCCAGCAGCTTAGTGCCAGGGGACTATGGCTACACCTTC | CASSLVPGDYGYTF
TRBJ1-3 | . | TRBV10-3 | TGTGCCATCATGTCGGAAGCGCGTAGAGGAAACACCATATATTTT | CAIMSEARRGNTIYF
TRBJ1-2 | . | TRBV4-3 | TGCGCCAGCAGCCAAGAGAACAGTCCCAACGGCTACACCTTC | CASSQENSPNGYTF
TRBJ1-2 | . | TRBV10-2 | TGCGCCAGCAGCGAGGGCGGTCTCTATGGCTACACCTTC | CASSEGGLYGYTF
TRBJ2-3 | . | TRBV10-3 | TGTGCCATCAGTGAGACCGGGACAAACACAGATACGCAGTATTTT | CAISETGTNTDTQYF
TRBJ2-7 | . | TRBV27 | TGTGCCAGCAGTTTATCGGGAGGTTCCTACGAGCAGTACTTC | CASSLSGGSYEQYF
TRBJ2-7 | TRBD1 | TRBV6-1 | TGTGCCAGCAGTGAAGGGGGACAGAACTACGAGCAGTACTTC | CASSEGGQNYEQYF
TRBJ2-3 | . | TRBV2 | TGTGCCAGCAGCTCCCCAGGGATAGCAGATACGCAGTATTTT | CASSSPGIADTQYF
TRBJ2-3 | TRBD1 | TRBV29-1 | TGCAGCGTGGACAGGGGCACAGATACGCAGTATTTT | CSVDRGTDTQYF
TRBJ1-1 | TRBD1 | TRBV15 | TGTGCCACCAGCAGCACCGCCGGGACAGGGGTTGACACTGAAGCTTTCTTT | CATSSTAGTGVDTEAFF